This T cell receptor beta chain is drawn from a study of identical twins. CDR1 and CDR2 (germline): LGHDT, YNNKEL (reference sequence). The CDR3 runs to 15 residues. V gave up 4 bases and J gave up 0 bases; unmatched junction bases: 4. One entry per CDR3 protein, called by TCRdb with MiXCR from the 5' RACE reads. The sample holds around 230,000 distinct CDR3 sequences; around 10% are singletons and the top ten take around 5.1%. The V and J genes are TRBV3-1 and TRBJ2-3, with 7 bases fitting TRBD1. Sequencing used memory (CD45RO+) T cells sorted from blood. The source of this sequence is a woman between 18 and 29 years old in good health. Here the CDR3 DNA reads TGTGCCAGCAGCCTGGGGACAGCTAGCACAGATACGCAGTATTTT. This codes for CASSLGTASTDTQYF.